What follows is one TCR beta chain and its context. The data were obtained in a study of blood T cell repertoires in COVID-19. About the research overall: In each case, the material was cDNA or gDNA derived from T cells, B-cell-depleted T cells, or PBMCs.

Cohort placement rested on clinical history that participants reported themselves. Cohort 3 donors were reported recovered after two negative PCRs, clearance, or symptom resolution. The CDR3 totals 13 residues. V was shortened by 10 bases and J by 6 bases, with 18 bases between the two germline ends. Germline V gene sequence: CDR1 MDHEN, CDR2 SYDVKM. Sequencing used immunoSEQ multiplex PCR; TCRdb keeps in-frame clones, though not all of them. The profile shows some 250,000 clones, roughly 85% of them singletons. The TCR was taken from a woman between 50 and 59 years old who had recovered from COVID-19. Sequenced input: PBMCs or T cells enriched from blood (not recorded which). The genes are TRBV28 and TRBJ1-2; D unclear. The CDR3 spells CATNAGFKNGYTF. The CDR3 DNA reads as TGTGCCACCAACGCGGGGTTTAAGAATGGCTACACCTTC.